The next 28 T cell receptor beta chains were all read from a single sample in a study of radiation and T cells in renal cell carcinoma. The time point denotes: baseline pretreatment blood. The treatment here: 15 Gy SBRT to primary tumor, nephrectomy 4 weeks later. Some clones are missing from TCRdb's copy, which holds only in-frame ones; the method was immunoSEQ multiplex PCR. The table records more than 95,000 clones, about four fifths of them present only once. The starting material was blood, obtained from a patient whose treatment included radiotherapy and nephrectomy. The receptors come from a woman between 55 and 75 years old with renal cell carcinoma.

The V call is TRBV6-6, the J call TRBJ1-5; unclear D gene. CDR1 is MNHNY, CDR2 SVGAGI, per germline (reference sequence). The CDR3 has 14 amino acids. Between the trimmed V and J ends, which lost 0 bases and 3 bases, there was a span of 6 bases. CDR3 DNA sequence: TGTGCCAGCAGTTACTCGAGGGCCAATCAGCCCCAGCATTTT. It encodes CASSYSRANQPQHF.

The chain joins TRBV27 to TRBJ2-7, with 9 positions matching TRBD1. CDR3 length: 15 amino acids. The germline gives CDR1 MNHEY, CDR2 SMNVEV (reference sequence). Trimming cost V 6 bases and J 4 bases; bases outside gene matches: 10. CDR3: CASRATGGAFYEQYF. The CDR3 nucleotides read TGTGCCAGCAGGGCAACAGGGGGCGCGTTTTACGAGCAGTACTTC.

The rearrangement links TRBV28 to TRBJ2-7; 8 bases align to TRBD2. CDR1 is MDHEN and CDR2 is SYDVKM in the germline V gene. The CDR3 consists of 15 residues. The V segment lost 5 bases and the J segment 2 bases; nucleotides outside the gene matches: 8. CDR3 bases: TGTGCCAGCAGTCGCACTACTAGCGGTCCCTACGAGCAGTACTTC. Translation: CASSRTTSGPYEQYF.

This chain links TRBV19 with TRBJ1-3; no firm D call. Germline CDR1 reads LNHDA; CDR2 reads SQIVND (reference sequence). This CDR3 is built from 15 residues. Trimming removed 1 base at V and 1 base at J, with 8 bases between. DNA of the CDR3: TGTGCCAGTAGTATAGTAAGAGGGTCTGGAAACACCATATATTTT. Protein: CASSIVRGSGNTIYF.

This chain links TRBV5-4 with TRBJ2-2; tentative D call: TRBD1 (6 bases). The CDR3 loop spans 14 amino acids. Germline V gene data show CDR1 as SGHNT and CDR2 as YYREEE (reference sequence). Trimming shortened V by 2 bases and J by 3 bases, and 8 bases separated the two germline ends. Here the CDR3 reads CASSLQGYTGELFF. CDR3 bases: TGTGCCAGCAGCTTACAGGGTTACACCGGGGAGCTGTTTTTT.

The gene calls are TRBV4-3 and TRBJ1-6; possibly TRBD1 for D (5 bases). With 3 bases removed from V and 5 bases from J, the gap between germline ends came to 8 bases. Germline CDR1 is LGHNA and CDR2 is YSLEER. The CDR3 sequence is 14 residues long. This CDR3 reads CASSQWGHNSPLHF. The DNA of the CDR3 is TGCGCCAGCAGCCAGTGGGGACATAATTCACCCCTCCACTTT.

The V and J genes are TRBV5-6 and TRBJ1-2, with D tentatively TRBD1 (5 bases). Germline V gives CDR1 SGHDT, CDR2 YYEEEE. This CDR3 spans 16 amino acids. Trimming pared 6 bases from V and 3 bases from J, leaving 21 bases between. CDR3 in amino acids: CASNGPTKRGDYGYTF. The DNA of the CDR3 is TGTGCCAGCAACGGCCCCACAAAACGGGGGGACTATGGCTACACCTTC. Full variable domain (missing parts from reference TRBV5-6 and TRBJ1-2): DAGVTQSPTHLIKTRGQQVTLRCSPKSGHDTVSWYQQALGQGPQFIFQYYEEEERQRGNFPDRFSGHQFPNYSSELNVNALLLGDSALYLCASNGPTKRGDYGYTFGSGTRLTVV.

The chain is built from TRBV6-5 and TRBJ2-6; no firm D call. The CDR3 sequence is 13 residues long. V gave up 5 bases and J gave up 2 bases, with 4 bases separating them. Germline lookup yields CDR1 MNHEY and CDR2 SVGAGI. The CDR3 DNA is TGTGCCAGCAGTGTAACTGGGGCCAACGTCCTGACTTTC. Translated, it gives CASSVTGANVLTF.

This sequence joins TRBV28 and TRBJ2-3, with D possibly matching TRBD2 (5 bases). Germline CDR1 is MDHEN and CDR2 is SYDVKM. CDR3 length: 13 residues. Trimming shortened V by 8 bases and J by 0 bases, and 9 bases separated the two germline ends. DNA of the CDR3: TGTGCCAGCTCAGCGGAGAGCACAGATACGCAGTATTTT. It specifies CASSAESTDTQYF.

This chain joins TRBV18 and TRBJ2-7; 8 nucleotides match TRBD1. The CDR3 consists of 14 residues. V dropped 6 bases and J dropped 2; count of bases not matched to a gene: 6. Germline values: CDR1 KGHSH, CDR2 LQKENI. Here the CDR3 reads CASSPGTGPYEQYF. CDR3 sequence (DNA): TGTGCCAGCTCTCCCGGGACAGGACCCTACGAGCAGTACTTC.

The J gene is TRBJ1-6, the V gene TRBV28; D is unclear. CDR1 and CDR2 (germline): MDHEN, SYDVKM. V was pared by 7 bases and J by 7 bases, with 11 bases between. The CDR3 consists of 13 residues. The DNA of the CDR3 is TGTGCCAGCAACGGCCGGCGCAATTCACCCCTCCACTTT. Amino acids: CASNGRRNSPLHF.

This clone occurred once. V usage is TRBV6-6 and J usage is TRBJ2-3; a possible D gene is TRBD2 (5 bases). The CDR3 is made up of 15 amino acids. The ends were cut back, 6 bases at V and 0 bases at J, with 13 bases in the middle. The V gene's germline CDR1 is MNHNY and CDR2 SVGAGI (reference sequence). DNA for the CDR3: TGTGCCAGCAGCGGACTTTCCCGGAGCACAGATACGCAGTATTTT. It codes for CASSGLSRSTDTQYF.

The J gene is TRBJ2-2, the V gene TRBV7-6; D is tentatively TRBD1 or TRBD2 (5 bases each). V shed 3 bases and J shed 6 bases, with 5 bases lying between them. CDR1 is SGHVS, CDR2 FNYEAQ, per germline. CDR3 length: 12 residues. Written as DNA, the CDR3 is TGTGCCAGCAGCTTGGGGGCCGGGGAGCTGTTTTTT. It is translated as CASSLGAGELFF.

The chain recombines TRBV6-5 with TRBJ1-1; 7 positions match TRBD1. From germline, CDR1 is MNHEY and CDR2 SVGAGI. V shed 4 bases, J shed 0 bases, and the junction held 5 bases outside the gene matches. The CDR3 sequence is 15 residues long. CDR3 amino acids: CASSFRGSMNTEAFF. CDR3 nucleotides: TGTGCCAGCAGTTTCAGGGGGTCCATGAACACTGAAGCTTTCTTT.

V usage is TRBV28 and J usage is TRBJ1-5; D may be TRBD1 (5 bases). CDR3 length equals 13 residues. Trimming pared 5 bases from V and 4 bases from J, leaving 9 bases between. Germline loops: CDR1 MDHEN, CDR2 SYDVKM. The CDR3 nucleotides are TGTGCCAGCAGTAAACCAGGGAATCAGCCCCAGCATTTT. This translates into CASSKPGNQPQHF.

The chain's CDR3 is CASSSTSGRTQSTGEQFF. CDR3 nucleotides: TGTGCCAGCAGCTCCACTAGCGGGAGAACCCAGTCTACGGGTGAGCAGTTCTTC. V gene TRBV7-9 combines with J gene TRBJ2-1; 11 bases match TRBD2. V was clipped by 4 bases and J by 9 bases; unmatched bases: 17. The CDR3 sequence is 18 residues long. From germline, CDR1 is SEHNR and CDR2 FQNEAQ (reference sequence).

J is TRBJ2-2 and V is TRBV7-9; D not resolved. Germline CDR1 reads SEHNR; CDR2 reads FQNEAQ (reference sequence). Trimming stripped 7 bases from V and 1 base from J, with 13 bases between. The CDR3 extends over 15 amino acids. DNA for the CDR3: TGTGCCAGCAACTCCCTCTCCTTGAACACCGGGGAGCTGTTTTTT. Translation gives CASNSLSLNTGELFF.

The CDR3 is CASSLLGGRRYQPQHF. The CDR3 DNA follows: TGTGCCAGCAGTTTACTCGGGGGGCGAAGGTATCAGCCCCAGCATTTT. The rearrangement joins TRBV28 to TRBJ1-5; possible D gene TRBD1, 6 bases. The CDR3 is made up of 16 amino acids. CDR1 is MDHEN, CDR2 SYDVKM, per germline. V was shortened by 2 bases and J by 5 bases, with 16 bases between the two germline ends.

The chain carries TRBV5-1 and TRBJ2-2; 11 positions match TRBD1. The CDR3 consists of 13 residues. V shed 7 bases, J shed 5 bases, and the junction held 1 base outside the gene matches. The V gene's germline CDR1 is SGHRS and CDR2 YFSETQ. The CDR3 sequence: CASGQGATGELFF. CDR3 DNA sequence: TGCGCCAGCGGACAGGGGGCTACCGGGGAGCTGTTTTTT.

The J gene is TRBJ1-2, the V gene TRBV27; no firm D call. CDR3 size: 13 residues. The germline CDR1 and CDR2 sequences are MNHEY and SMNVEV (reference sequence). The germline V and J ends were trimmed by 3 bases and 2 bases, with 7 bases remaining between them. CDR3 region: CASSLRQNYGYTF. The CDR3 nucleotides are TGTGCCAGCAGTTTGCGGCAGAACTATGGCTACACCTTC.

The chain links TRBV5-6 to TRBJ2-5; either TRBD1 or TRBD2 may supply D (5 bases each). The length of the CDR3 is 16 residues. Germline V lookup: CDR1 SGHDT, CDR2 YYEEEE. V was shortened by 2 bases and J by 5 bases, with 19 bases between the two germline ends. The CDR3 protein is CASSFAFRGRAETQYF. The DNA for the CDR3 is TGTGCCAGCAGCTTTGCCTTTAGGGGACGGGCGGAGACCCAGTACTTC.

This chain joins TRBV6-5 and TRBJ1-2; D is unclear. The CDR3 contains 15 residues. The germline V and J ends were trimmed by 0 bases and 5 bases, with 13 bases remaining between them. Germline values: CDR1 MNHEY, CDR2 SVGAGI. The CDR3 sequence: CASSYSSRPEYGYTF. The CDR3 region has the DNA TGTGCCAGCAGTTACTCGAGTAGGCCAGAGTATGGCTACACCTTC.

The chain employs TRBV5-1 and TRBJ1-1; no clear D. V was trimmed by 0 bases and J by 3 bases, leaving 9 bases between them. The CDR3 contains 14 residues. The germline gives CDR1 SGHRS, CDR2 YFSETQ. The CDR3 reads CASSLGGWDTEAFF. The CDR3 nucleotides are TGCGCCAGCAGCTTGGGAGGGTGGGACACTGAAGCTTTCTTT.

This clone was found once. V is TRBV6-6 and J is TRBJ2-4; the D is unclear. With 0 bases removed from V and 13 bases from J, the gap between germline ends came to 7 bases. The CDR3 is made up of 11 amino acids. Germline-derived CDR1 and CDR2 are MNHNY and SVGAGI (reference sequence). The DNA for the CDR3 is TGTGCCAGCAGTTACTCCGACACCCAGTACTTC. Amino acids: CASSYSDTQYF.

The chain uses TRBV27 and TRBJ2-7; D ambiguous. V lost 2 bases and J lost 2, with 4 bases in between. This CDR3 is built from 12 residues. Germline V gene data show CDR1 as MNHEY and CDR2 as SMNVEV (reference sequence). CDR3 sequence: CASSLSPYEQYF. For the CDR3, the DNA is TGTGCCAGCAGTTTAAGTCCCTACGAGCAGTACTTC.

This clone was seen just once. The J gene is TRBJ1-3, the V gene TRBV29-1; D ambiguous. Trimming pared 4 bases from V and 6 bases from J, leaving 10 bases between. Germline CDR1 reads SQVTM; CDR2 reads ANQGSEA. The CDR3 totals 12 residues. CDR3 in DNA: TGCAGCGTTGGTAGGGAACTAAACACCATATATTTT. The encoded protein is CSVGRELNTIYF.

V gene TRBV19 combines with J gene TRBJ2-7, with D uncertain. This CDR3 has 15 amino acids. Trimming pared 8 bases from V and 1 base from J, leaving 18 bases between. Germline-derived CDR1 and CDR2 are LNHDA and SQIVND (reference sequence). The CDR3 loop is CASSRTELGSYEQYF. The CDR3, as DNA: TGTGCCAGTTCCCGGACGGAGTTGGGGTCCTACGAGCAGTACTTC.

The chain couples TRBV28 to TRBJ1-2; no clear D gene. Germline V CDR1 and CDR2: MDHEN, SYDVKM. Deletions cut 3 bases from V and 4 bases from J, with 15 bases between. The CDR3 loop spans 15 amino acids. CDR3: CASSLDYRAAYGYTF. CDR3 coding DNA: TGTGCCAGCAGTTTGGATTATAGGGCAGCCTATGGCTACACCTTC.